This is a list of T cell receptor beta chains from one sample in a study of T-cell reconstitution after alpha-beta-depleted transplantation in children. TCRdb used MiXCR to reprocess the PCR reads, holding one entry per CDR3 protein. The data show 600,000 to 700,000 distinct CDR3 sequences, with approximately 17% seen just once and approximately 1.1% held by the top ten. The source material was PBMCs from the stem cell graft donor, sampled from the stem cell graft. Every receptor here comes from a human donor who donated a stem cell graft to a child with acute myeloid leukemia. Each CDR3 is given with its conserved first and last residue.

TRBV24-1 | CATSDADVTESNQPQHF
TRBV27 | CASSFRAGGALNTEAFF
TRBV29-1 | CSAMDIPPEAFF
TRBV12-3/TRBV12-4 | CASKGQIGPNEKLFF
TRBV20-1 | CSARVDGQQSSGNTIYF
TRBV5-5 | CASSLRLTQNSPLHF
TRBV7-9 | CASSPGMGTEAFF
TRBV29-1 | CSVEGRQSYGYTF
TRBV6-5 | CASSYAGTGFFEQYF
TRBV2 | CASSRTVGASYEQYF
TRBV20-1 | CSARDEAGTYEQYF
TRBV7-9 | CASSFGQGTYNVQFF
TRBV25-1 | CASSEYVKRAGKLFF
TRBV7-9 | CASSSSRETQYF
TRBV20-1 | CSARDKGGYSNQPQHF
TRBV13 | CASSHPFGGGETQYF
TRBV10-3 | CAISDGQHYGYTF
TRBV13 | CASSLLGPETLQFF
TRBV6-5 | CASSYERTRNYEQYF
TRBV20-1 | CSALRDGGSPLHF